Below, one T cell receptor beta chain is given with its context. Its antigen is unknown. This entry is derived from a study of T cells in localized non-small cell lung cancer. Regarding the study as a whole: Tumor samples were not multi-region, leaving intratumor heterogeneity unexcluded. Peak T cell clonality was found in uninvolved adjacent lung, exceeding tumor. Among the top 100 tumor clones, a median around 50 appeared in adjacent lung.

Generated by immunoSEQ multiplex PCR, the TCRdb table keeps only in-frame clones and is missing some. The data hold around 41,000 clones, with 88% observed a single time. Trimming cost V 3 bases and J 0 bases, with 11 bases left between them. This CDR3 spans 15 amino acids. Germline V CDR1 and CDR2: KGHSH, LQKENI. The chain links TRBV18 to TRBJ1-1; unclear D gene. This TCR came from a female donor older than 55 with stage I squamous cell lung carcinoma. The material was peripheral blood, obtained before any cancer treatment. CDR3 sequence reads: CASSPLPPMNTEAFF. The CDR3 DNA follows: TGTGCCAGCTCACCCCTACCGCCAATGAACACTGAAGCTTTCTTT.